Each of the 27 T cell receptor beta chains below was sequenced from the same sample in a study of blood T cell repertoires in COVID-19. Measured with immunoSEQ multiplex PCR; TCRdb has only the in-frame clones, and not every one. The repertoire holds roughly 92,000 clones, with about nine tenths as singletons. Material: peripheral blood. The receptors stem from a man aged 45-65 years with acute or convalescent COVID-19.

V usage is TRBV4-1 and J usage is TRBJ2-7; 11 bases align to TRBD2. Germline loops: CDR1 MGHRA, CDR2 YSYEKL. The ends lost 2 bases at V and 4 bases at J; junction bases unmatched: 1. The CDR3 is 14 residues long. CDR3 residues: CASSQTSGSYEQYF. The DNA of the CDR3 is TGCGCCAGCAGCCAAACTAGCGGGAGTTACGAGCAGTACTTC.

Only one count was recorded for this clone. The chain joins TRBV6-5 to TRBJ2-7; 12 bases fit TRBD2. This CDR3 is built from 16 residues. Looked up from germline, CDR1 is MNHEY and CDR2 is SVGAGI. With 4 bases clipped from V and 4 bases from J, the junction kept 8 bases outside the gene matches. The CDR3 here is CASSFMTSGRVYEQYF. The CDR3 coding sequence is TGTGCCAGCAGTTTCATGACTAGCGGGAGAGTTTACGAGCAGTACTTC.

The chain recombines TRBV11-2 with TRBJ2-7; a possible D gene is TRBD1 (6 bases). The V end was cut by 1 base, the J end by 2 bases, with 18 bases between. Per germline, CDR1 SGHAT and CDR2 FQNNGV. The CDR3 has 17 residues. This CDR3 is CASSLVLTGPSTYEQYF. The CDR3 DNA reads TGTGCCAGCAGCTTAGTTCTAACAGGGCCCTCCACCTACGAGCAGTACTTC.

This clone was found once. In nucleotides, the CDR3 is TGTGCCAGCAGTTACTCCGACAGCAGGGGCGAGCAGTACTTC. Amino acids: CASSYSDSRGEQYF. The rearrangement links TRBV6-5 to TRBJ2-7; perhaps TRBD1 as D (6 bases). V lost 0 bases to trimming and J lost 6 bases, with 12 bases between them. The germline V gene encodes CDR1 MNHEY and CDR2 SVGAGI. The CDR3 length is 14 residues.

The CDR3 nucleotides are TGCAGCGTTGTACCGGGACAGGGGAAAGAGACCCAGTACTTC. This gives the protein CSVVPGQGKETQYF. This chain uses TRBV29-1 with TRBJ2-5; 10 positions match TRBD1. The V and J ends lost 4 bases and 3 bases, in that order; junction bases with no gene match: 5. CDR3 length: 14 residues. Germline-derived CDR1 and CDR2 are SQVTM and ANQGSEA.

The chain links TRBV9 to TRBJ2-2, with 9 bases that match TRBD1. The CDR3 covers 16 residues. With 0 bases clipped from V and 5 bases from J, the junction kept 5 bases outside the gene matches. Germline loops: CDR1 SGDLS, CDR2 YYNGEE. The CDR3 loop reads CASSVGPGQGTGELFF. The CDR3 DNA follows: TGTGCCAGCAGCGTAGGTCCGGGACAGGGAACCGGGGAGCTGTTTTTT.

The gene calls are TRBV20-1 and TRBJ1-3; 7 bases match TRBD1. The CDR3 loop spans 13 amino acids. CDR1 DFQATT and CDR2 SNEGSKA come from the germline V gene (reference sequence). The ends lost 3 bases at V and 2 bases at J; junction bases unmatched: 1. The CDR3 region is CSASGTAGNTIYF. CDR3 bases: TGCAGTGCTAGTGGGACAGCTGGAAACACCATATATTTT.

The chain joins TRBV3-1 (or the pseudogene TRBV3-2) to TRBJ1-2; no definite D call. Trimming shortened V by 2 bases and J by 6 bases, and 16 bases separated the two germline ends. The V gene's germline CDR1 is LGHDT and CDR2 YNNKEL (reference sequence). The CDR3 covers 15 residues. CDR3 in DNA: TGTGCCAGCAGCCAATCTGCCTTATCGCTAAATGGCTACACCTTC. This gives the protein CASSQSALSLNGYTF.

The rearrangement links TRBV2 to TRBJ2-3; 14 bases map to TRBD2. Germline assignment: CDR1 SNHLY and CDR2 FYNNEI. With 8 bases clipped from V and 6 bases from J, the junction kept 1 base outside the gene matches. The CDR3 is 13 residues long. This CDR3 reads CASRTSGGDTQYF. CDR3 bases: TGTGCCAGCCGGACTAGCGGGGGGGATACGCAGTATTTT.

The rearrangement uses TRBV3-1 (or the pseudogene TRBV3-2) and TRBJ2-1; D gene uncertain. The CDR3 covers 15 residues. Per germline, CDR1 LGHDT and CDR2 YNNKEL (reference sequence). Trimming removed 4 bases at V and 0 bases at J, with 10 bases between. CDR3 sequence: CASSPTDSSYNEQFF. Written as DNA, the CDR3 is TGTGCCAGCAGCCCCACCGACTCCTCCTACAATGAGCAGTTCTTC.

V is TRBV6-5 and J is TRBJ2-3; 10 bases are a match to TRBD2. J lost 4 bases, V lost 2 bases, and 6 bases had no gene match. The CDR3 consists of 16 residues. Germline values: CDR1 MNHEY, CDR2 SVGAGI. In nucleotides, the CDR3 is TGTGCCAGCAGTTACGCCAGCGGGAGGGGTGCAGATACGCAGTATTTT. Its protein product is CASSYASGRGADTQYF.

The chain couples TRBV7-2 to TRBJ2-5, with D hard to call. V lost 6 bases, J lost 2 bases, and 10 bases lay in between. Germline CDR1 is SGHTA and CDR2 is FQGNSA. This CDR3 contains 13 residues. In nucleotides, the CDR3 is TGTGCCAGCAGGCCGTCGGGTCAAGAGACCCAGTACTTC. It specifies CASRPSGQETQYF.

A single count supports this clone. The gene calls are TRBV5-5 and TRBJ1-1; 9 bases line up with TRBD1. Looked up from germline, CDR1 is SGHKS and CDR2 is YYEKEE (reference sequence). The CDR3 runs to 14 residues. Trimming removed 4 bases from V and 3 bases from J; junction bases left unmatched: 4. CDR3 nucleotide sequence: TGTGCCAGCAGCACCGGACAGGGGTACACTGAAGCTTTCTTT. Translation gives CASSTGQGYTEAFF.

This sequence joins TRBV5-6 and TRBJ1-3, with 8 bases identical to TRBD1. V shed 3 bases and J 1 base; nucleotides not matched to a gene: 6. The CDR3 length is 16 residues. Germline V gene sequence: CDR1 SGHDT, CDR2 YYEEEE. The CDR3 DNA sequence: TGTGCCAGCAGCTGGAGGACAGGGCCGTCTGGAAACACCATATATTTT. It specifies CASSWRTGPSGNTIYF.

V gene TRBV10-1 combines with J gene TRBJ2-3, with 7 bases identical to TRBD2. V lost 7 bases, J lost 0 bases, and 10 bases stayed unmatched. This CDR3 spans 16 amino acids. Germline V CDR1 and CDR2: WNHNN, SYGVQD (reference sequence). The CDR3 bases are TGCGCCAGCACCCTGTGGGCGGGAGCTAGCACAGATACGCAGTATTTT. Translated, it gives CASTLWAGASTDTQYF.

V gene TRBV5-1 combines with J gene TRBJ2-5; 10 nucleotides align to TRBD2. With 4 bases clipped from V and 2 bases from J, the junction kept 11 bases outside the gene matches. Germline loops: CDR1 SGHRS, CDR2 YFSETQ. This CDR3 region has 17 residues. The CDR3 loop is CASSPRGTSETQETQYF. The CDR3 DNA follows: TGCGCCAGCAGCCCTAGAGGGACTAGCGAGACTCAAGAGACCCAGTACTTC.

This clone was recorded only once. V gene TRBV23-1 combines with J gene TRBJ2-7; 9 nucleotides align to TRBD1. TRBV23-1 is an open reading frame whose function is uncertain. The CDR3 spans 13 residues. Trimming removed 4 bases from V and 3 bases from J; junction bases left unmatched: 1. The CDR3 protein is CASSRDRVYEQYF. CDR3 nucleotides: TGCGCCAGCAGTCGGGACAGGGTCTACGAGCAGTACTTC.

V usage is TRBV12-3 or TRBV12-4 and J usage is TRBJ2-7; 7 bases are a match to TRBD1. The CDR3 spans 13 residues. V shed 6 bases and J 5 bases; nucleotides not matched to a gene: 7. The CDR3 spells CASSLTGTDEQYF. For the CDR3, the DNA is TGTGCCAGCAGCCTGACAGGGACCGACGAGCAGTACTTC.

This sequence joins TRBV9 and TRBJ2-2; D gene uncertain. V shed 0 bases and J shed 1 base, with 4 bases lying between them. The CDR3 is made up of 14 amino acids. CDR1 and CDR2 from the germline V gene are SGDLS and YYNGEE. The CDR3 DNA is TGTGCCAGCAGCGTAGACATGAACACCGGGGAGCTGTTTTTT. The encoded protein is CASSVDMNTGELFF.

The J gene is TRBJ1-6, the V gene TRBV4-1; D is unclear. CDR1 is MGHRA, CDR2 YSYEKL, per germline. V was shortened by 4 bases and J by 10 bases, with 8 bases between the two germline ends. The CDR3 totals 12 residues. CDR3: CASSPRGSPLHF. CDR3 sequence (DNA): TGCGCCAGCAGCCCCCGGGGATCACCCCTCCACTTT.

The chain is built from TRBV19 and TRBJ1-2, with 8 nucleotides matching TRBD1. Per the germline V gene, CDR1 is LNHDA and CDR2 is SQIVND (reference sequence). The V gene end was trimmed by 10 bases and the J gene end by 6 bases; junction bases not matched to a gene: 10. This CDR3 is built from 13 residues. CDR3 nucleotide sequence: TGTGCCACGGCCGGGACAGGAATCGATGGCTACACCTTC. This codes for CATAGTGIDGYTF.

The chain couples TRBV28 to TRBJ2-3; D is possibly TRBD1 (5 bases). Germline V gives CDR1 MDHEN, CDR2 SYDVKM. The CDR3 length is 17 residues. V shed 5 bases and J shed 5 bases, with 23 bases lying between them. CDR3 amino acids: CASSPSGRVSQGDTQYF. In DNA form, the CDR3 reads TGTGCCAGCAGTCCCAGTGGTCGGGTCTCTCAGGGAGATACGCAGTATTTT.

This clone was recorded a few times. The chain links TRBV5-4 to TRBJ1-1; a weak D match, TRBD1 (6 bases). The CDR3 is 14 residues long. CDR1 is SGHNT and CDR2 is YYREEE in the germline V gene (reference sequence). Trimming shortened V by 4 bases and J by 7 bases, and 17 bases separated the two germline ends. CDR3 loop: CASSLPEGEGEAFF. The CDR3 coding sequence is TGTGCCAGCAGCCTCCCGGAGGGGGAGGGTGAAGCTTTCTTT.

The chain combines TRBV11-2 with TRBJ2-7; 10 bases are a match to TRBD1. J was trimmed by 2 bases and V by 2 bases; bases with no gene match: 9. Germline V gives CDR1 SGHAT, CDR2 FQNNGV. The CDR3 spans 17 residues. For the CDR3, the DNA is TGTGCCAGCAGCTTACGCCCCAGCGGGACAGGGGCCTACGAGCAGTACTTC. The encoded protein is CASSLRPSGTGAYEQYF. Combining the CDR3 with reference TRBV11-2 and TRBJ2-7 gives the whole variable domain EAGVAQSPRYKIIEKRQSVAFWCNPISGHATLYWYQQILGQGPKLLIQFQNNGVVDDSQLPKDRFSAERLKGVDSTLKIQPAKLEDSAVYLCASSLRPSGTGAYEQYFGPGTRLTVT.

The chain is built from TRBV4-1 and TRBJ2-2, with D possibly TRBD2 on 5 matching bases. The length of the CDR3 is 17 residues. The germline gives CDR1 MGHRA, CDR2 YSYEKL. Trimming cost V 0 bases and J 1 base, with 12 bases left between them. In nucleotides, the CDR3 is TGCGCCAGCAGCCAAGAAGGAAGCGGATTGAACACCGGGGAGCTGTTTTTT. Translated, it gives CASSQEGSGLNTGELFF.

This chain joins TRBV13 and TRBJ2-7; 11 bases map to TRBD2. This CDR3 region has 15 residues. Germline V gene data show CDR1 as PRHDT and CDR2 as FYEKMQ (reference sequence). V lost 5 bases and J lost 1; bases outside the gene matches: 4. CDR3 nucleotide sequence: TGTGCCAGCAGCCAATCTAGCGGGGGGTCCTACGAGCAGTACTTC. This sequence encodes CASSQSSGGSYEQYF.

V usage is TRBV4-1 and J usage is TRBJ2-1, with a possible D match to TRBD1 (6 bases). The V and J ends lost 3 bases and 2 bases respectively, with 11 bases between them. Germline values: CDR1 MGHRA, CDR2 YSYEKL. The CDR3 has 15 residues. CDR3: CASSQIQGTYNEQFF. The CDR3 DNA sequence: TGCGCCAGCAGCCAGATACAGGGTACCTACAATGAGCAGTTCTTC.